The 4 T cell receptor beta chains presented below share a single source sample, sequenced in a study of lymphopenia after photon versus proton radiotherapy (dated by TCRdb to about 2019). The library was made by the immunoSEQ multiplex PCR assay. TCRdb retrieved this table from immuneACCESS and kept in-frame rearrangements only. Not all clones are present; in checked studies, unresolved V genes account for under half, and no reason is known for the remainder. In this sample the table shows 2,000 or so clones, around 78% of which occur a single time. The ten largest clones take up approximately 39% of the sample. Sequencing was performed on peripheral blood, taken from a patient treated with photon-based radiotherapy. The source is a man of 80 years or more with cholangiocarcinoma.

This clone has only a few counts. As DNA, the CDR3 is TGTGCCAGCAGTTTATGGTCCCAGGGGATGAGGACTGAAGCTTTCTTT. It is translated as CASSLWSQGMRTEAFF. V and J are TRBV28 and TRBJ1-1, with D possibly TRBD1 on 6 matching bases. CDR1 is MDHEN, CDR2 SYDVKM, per germline. V dropped 0 bases and J dropped 5 bases, with 16 bases sitting between them. The CDR3 length is 16 residues.

The chain links TRBV7-5 to TRBJ2-7; the DNA was not used to check the table's D call, TRBD1. TRBV7-5 has pseudogene status. The CDR3 consists of 13 residues. The CDR3 spells CASSRDTSYEQYF. CDR3 nucleotides: TGTGCCAGCAGCCGGGACACCTCCTACGAGCAGTACTTC.

This chain uses TRBV5-1 with TRBJ2-7, with 10 bases identical to TRBD2. Losses at the gene ends were 3 bases for V and 0 bases for J; bases not matched to a gene: 12. CDR1 and CDR2 (germline): SGHRS, YFSETQ. The CDR3 covers 18 residues. This CDR3 is CASSSWGTSGEISYEQYF. The CDR3 region has the DNA TGCGCCAGCAGCTCGTGGGGAACTAGCGGGGAAATCTCCTACGAGCAGTACTTC.

J is TRBJ1-1 and V is TRBV7-2; possible D gene TRBD1, 6 bases. The CDR3 has 13 amino acids. The germline V gene encodes CDR1 SGHTA and CDR2 FQGNSA. The V and J ends lost 4 bases and 4 bases respectively, with 10 bases between them. Here the CDR3 reads CASSYRASTEAFF. The CDR3 nucleotides read TGTGCCAGCAGCTACAGGGCTAGCACTGAAGCTTTCTTT.